One sample yielded the 19 T cell receptor beta chains listed below, sequenced in a study of patients and donors after allogeneic stem cell transplantation (dated by TCRdb to 2018 to 2021). Libraries were built with RT-PCR. TCRdb names NextSeq 550 as the instrument used. TCRdb's own reprocessing of the public reads used fastp at Q25 and MiXCR and kept productive beta chains. CDR3 protein duplicates are merged, each entry listing the most common genes and DNA. The sample profile shows a few hundred thousand distinct CDR3 sequences; 38% of them were found once. Of the sample, about 9.9% is held by the ten largest clones. What was sequenced was blood, either unsorted or a sorted T cell fraction (not recorded which). These receptors all stem from a human donor who was either an allogeneic HSCT recipient or a stem cell or donor lymphocyte infusion donor (not recorded which). It is not recorded whose cells these are; they may come from a transplant donor.

J is TRBJ2-2 and V is TRBV10-3; D might be TRBD1 (5 bases). The CDR3 runs to 15 residues. The ends were cut back, 10 bases at V and 5 bases at J, with 20 bases in the middle. Germline V gene lookup returns CDR1 ENHRY and CDR2 SYGVKD. CDR3 sequence (DNA): TGTGCCACCGCACTGCCGACAAGGGGAACCGGGGAGCTGTTTTTT. This gives the protein CATALPTRGTGELFF.

The chain recombines TRBV5-1 with TRBJ2-5; no clear D. The CDR3 spans 13 residues. Per the germline V gene, CDR1 is SGHRS and CDR2 is YFSETQ. The germline V and J ends were trimmed by 0 bases and 3 bases, with 6 bases remaining between them. The CDR3 bases are TGCGCCAGCAGCTTGGTTTGGGAAGAGACCCAGTACTTC. This encodes CASSLVWEETQYF.

There are a few counts of this clonotype. J is TRBJ1-5 and V is TRBV28, with D tentatively TRBD1 (6 bases). This CDR3 has 14 amino acids. The germline V and J ends were trimmed by 4 bases and 5 bases, with 12 bases remaining between them. Looked up from germline, CDR1 is MDHEN and CDR2 is SYDVKM. CDR3 sequence: CASSSTGPDQPQHF. DNA of the CDR3: TGTGCCAGCAGTTCTACAGGGCCGGATCAGCCCCAGCATTTT. Full variable domain (rest looked up from reference TRBV28 and TRBJ1-5): DVKVTQSSRYLVKRTGEKVFLECVQDMDHENMFWYRQDPGLGLRLIYFSYDVKMKEKGDIPEGYSVSREKKERFSLILESASTNQTSMYLCASSSTGPDQPQHFGDGTRLSIL.

This chain links TRBV7-9 with TRBJ1-4; D perhaps matches TRBD1 (5 bases). The germline V gene has CDR1 SEHNR and CDR2 FQNEAQ (reference sequence). The ends were cut back, 6 bases at V and 9 bases at J, with 14 bases in the middle. There are 13 residues in the CDR3. CDR3 in amino acids: CASSPPNRKKLFF. CDR3 nucleotide sequence: TGTGCCAGCAGTCCCCCGAACAGGAAAAAACTGTTTTTT.

The gene calls are TRBV5-1 and TRBJ1-2, with D possibly matching TRBD1 (5 bases). CDR1 is SGHRS, CDR2 YFSETQ, per germline. Trimming shortened V by 0 bases and J by 8 bases, and 11 bases separated the two germline ends. There are 13 residues in the CDR3. CDR3 region: CASSLERGEGYTF. The CDR3 nucleotides read TGCGCCAGCAGCTTGGAGAGGGGAGAGGGCTACACCTTC.

DNA for the CDR3: TGTGCCAGCAGTTCCCGGACAGCGGATGGCTACACCTTC. This codes for CASSSRTADGYTF. This chain uses TRBV12-3 or TRBV12-4 with TRBJ1-2, with a tentative D call TRBD1 (6 bases). Trimming took off 4 bases at V and 6 bases at J, with 12 bases between the two ends. The CDR3 has 13 amino acids.

This clonotype turned up a few times. The chain combines TRBV5-1 with TRBJ1-3, with 7 bases matching TRBD1. Germline V gene data show CDR1 as SGHRS and CDR2 as YFSETQ. This CDR3 spans 17 amino acids. V was clipped by 1 base and J by 1 base; unmatched bases: 8. The CDR3 loop is CASSLTGQLISGNTIYF. The CDR3 DNA sequence: TGCGCCAGCAGCTTGACGGGACAGCTGATTTCTGGAAACACCATATATTTT.

This clonotype was detected once. The chain joins TRBV6-5 to TRBJ1-1; D is possibly TRBD1 (5 bases). Trimming removed 7 bases from V and 4 bases from J, with 19 bases in between. This CDR3 has 15 amino acids. The V gene's germline CDR1 is MNHEY and CDR2 SVGAGI. This chain's CDR3 is CASTPTSQGSTEAFF. CDR3 DNA sequence: TGTGCCAGCACCCCTACCTCCCAGGGTAGCACTGAAGCTTTCTTT.

J is TRBJ1-6 and V is TRBV19, with D hard to call. Trimming took off 2 bases at V and 12 bases at J, with 11 bases between the two ends. CDR3 length: 13 residues. CDR1 is LNHDA, CDR2 SQIVND, per germline (reference sequence). In DNA, the CDR3 is TGTGCCAGTAGTATAATAACCTCGGGACCCCTCCACTTT. This sequence encodes CASSIITSGPLHF. The complete variable domain, with remaining parts taken from reference TRBV19 and TRBJ1-6, reads DGGITQSPKYLFRKEGQNVTLSCEQNLNHDAMYWYRQDPGQGLRLIYYSQIVNDFQKGDIAEGYSVSREKKESFPLTVTSAQKNPTAFYLCASSIITSGPLHFGNGTRLTVT.

This clonotype was counted between two and nine times. V gene TRBV7-8 combines with J gene TRBJ2-7; 8 positions match TRBD1. V gave up 5 bases and J gave up 5 bases; unmatched junction bases: 11. The CDR3 consists of 15 residues. Germline V gives CDR1 SGHVS, CDR2 FQNEAQ. The CDR3 spells CASSLGDRFRDEQYF. The CDR3 region has the DNA TGTGCCAGCAGCCTAGGGGACAGGTTTAGAGACGAGCAGTACTTC. The whole variable domain, filled in from reference TRBV7-8 and TRBJ2-7, reads GAGVSQSPRYKVAKRGQDVALRCDPISGHVSLFWYQQALGQGPEFLTYFQNEAQLDKSGLPSDRFFAERPEGSVSTLKIQRTQQEDSAVYLCASSLGDRFRDEQYFGPGTRLTVT.

This CDR3 reads CSAPWTGVGEQYF. CDR3 bases: TGCAGTGCTCCCTGGACAGGGGTAGGCGAGCAGTACTTC. This chain joins TRBV20-1 and TRBJ2-7; 9 bases align to TRBD1. The CDR3 spans 13 residues. V shed 5 bases and J 6 bases; nucleotides not matched to a gene: 8. Germline CDR1 is DFQATT and CDR2 is SNEGSKA (reference sequence).

This chain uses TRBV7-3 with TRBJ2-2; the D is unclear. Trimming took off 6 bases at V and 7 bases at J, with 12 bases between the two ends. This CDR3 is 13 amino acids long. Germline-derived CDR1 and CDR2 are SGHTA and FQGTGA. For the CDR3, the DNA is TGTGCCAGCAGTCGCCGCGCGGACGGGGAGCTGTTTTTT. Its protein is CASSRRADGELFF.

The rearrangement links TRBV4-1 to TRBJ1-2; TRBD1 is a possible D gene (6 bases). The CDR3 covers 15 residues. Between the trimmed V and J ends, which lost 0 bases and 3 bases, there was a span of 11 bases. Per germline, CDR1 MGHRA and CDR2 YSYEKL. In nucleotides, the CDR3 is TGCGCCAGCAGCCAAGATCGCAGGGGAGACTATGGCTACACCTTC. It encodes CASSQDRRGDYGYTF.

The chain couples TRBV4-3 to TRBJ2-1; no definite D call. The CDR3 loop spans 14 amino acids. Germline CDR1 is LGHNA and CDR2 is YSLEER. Trimming left V 5 bases short and J 6 bases short, with 14 bases between. This CDR3 reads CASSERAPGNEQFF. The DNA of the CDR3 is TGCGCCAGCAGCGAAAGGGCCCCGGGCAATGAGCAGTTCTTC.

The V gene is TRBV7-9, the J gene TRBJ1-5; unclear D gene. CDR1 and CDR2 from the germline V gene are SEHNR and FQNEAQ (reference sequence). This CDR3 is built from 17 residues. Trimming took 0 bases from V and 3 from J, leaving 15 bases between them. CDR3 amino acids: CASSLAGRAGFNQPQHF. The CDR3 coding sequence is TGTGCCAGCAGCTTAGCTGGTCGGGCAGGCTTCAATCAGCCCCAGCATTTT.

The J gene is TRBJ1-5, the V gene TRBV28; TRBD1 is a possible D gene (6 bases). This CDR3 is built from 12 residues. Germline V lookup: CDR1 MDHEN, CDR2 SYDVKM. Between the trimmed V and J ends, which lost 4 bases and 7 bases, there was a span of 8 bases. As DNA, the CDR3 is TGTGCCAGCAGTTACACAGGGCAGCCCCAGCATTTT. This encodes CASSYTGQPQHF.

The chain is built from TRBV15 and TRBJ1-6; D is unclear. With 0 bases removed from V and 0 bases from J, the gap between germline ends came to 6 bases. In germline, CDR1 is LNHNV, CDR2 YYDKDF (reference sequence). The CDR3 runs 16 residues. CDR3 sequence: CATSRDLGSYNSPLHF. CDR3 in DNA: TGTGCCACCAGCAGAGATCTCGGCTCCTATAATTCACCCCTCCACTTT. The full variable domain, in which reference TRBV15 and TRBJ1-6 provide the parts outside the CDR3, is DAMVIQNPRYQVTQFGKPVTLSCSQTLNHNVMYWYQQKSSQAPKLLFHYYDKDFNNEADTPDNFQSRRPNTSFCFLDIRSPGLGDTAMYLCATSRDLGSYNSPLHFGNGTRLTVT.

The chain couples TRBV20-1 to TRBJ1-1; no firm D call. There are 12 residues in the CDR3. V lost 7 bases to trimming and J lost 3 bases, with 12 bases between them. Germline CDR1 DFQATT, CDR2 SNEGSKA (reference sequence). Written as DNA, the CDR3 is TGCAGTGAAGCTCGTTGGGACACTGAAGCTTTCTTT. It is translated as CSEARWDTEAFF.

The rearrangement uses TRBV11-1 and TRBJ2-7; D remains ambiguous. Looked up from germline, CDR1 is SGHAT and CDR2 is FQDESV (reference sequence). The V and J ends lost 2 bases and 4 bases respectively, with 18 bases between them. The CDR3 contains 16 residues. The CDR3 bases are TGTGCCAGCAGCTTACCTCCAAGACCGAGTCTGTACGAGCAGTACTTC. Encoded protein: CASSLPPRPSLYEQYF.